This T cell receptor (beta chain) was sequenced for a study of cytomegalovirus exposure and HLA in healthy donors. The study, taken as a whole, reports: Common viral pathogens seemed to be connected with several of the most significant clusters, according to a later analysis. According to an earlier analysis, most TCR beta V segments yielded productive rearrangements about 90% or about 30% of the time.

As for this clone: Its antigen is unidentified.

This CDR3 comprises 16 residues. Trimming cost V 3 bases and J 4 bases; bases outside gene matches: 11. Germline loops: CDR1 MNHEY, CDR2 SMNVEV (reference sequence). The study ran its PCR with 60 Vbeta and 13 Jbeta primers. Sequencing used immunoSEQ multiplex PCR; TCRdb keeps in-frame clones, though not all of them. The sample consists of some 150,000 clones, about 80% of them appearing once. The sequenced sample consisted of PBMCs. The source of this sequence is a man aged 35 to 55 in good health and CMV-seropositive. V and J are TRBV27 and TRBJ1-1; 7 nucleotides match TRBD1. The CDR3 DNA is TGTGCCAGCAGTTTCCTGACAGGGCTAACGGGCACTGAAGCTTTCTTT. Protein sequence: CASSFLTGLTGTEAFF.